This T cell receptor (beta chain) was sequenced in a study of blood T cells in healthy people across ages. General study results and limits: Long-lived and aged donors differed, with more naive CD4+ cells and higher diversity in the long-lived.

Primers used in a second PCR of roughly 6 to 11 cycles were a sample-barcoded 5' primer and a J-beta primer mix. A tag from a template-switch adaptor with 12 random nucleotides marked each cDNA molecule. TCRdb reprocessed the 5' RACE reads via MiXCR and lists one record per CDR3 protein. The sample includes 850,000 to 1,000,000 distinct CDR3 sequences, roughly 51% of them seen just once. Trimming stripped 6 bases from V and 13 bases from J, with 19 bases between. Germline values: CDR1 MDHEN, CDR2 SYDVKM. CDR3 size: 13 residues. Concerning this clonotype: Its antigen remains unknown.

The sequence derives from a woman aged 55-69 years in good health. The specimen sequenced was blood. The chain combines TRBV28 with TRBJ2-4; D is unresolved. Here the CDR3 reads CASSSWVLREQYF. The CDR3 DNA follows: TGTGCCAGCAGCTCCTGGGTTTTGCGAGAGCAGTACTTC.